This T cell receptor (beta chain) was sequenced during a study of T cells in Graves' hyperthyroidism and ophthalmopathy. General study findings and limits: Blood samples included most of the expanded thyroid clonotypes exceeding 0.001. Before onset, ophthalmopathy was predicted by the model a median roughly 6.8 months earlier. Ophthalmopathy and stable hyperthyroidism were separated by a 13 V-J model.

A note on this clonotype: Antigen unknown.

Authors of the study amplified TCR beta CDR3 regions from RNA transcripts. With the HTBI primer set, the TCR CDR3 went through a first round of RT-PCR. TCRdb reanalysed the multiplex PCR reads using MiXCR and keeps one entry per CDR3 protein. Of some 350,000 distinct CDR3 sequences detected, roughly 15% appear once; the ten largest clones hold 30% to 40%. Germline V lookup: CDR1 MGHDK, CDR2 SYGVNS. The CDR3 is made up of 13 amino acids. Deletions cut 4 bases from V and 12 bases from J, with 16 bases between. Clinical symptoms, serum thyroxine, TRAb, thyroid ultrasound and orbital computed tomography established diagnosis.

The rearrangement links TRBV25-1 to TRBJ2-1, with D possibly matching TRBD2 (5 bases). Sequenced input: blood. The sequence was collected from a woman aged 40 to 50 with Graves' ophthalmopathy. CDR3 coding DNA: TGTGCCAGCAGTGTCCAGGCCAGTCGGGGGCAGTTCTTC. Its protein product is CASSVQASRGQFF. Based on the CDR3 plus reference TRBV25-1 and TRBJ2-1, the full variable domain is EADIYQTPRYLVIGTGKKITLECSQTMGHDKMYWYQQDPGMELHLIHYSYGVNSTEKGDLSSESTVSRIRTEHFPLTLESARPSHTSQYLCASSVQASRGQFFGPGTRLTVL.